The entry below gives a single T cell receptor (beta chain) sequence along with its context. Its specific antigen is unknown. No clone much larger than this one lies a single base away; base qualities are absent. CDR1 and CDR2 are drawn from the germline V gene: SGDLS, YYNGEE. There are 16 amino acids in the CDR3, from cysteine to phenylalanine inclusive. Left in the record is the CDR3 DNA by itself, 48 bases read in frame from the first base. The germline V and J ends show losses of 0 bases and 11 bases respectively, and no gene match explains 10 bases of the junction. The data originate from a study of blood T cells in healthy people across ages (dated by TCRdb to the mid-2010s). Turning to the overall study: In model experiments, roughly one uniquely barcoded TCR beta cDNA molecule per two T cells was captured by template switching. Age-related changes in TCR beta repertoire diversity were measured in the study by deep sequencing normalized with unique cDNA molecular identifiers. The donors were divided into four age groups: young (average around 17 years), middle-aged (around 37), aged (roughly 66) and long-lived (roughly 86). To avoid experimental bias, donors of different ages were randomly spread across the sequencing lanes. Using the same blood draw, the study looked at two additional independent replicas of 1 million unique cDNA reads for two donors, one aged 18 to 30 and the other aged 80 or older. Study-wide conclusions, independent of this receptor: The percentage of naive T cells measured by flow cytometry correlated strongly with observed TCR beta diversity. Because donor CMV infection status was unknown, age-related changes in expanded clonotypes were potentially confounded. Conclusive comparison of naive and antigen-experienced compartments was prevented by the profiling of bulk unsorted PBMCs. Estimates of total diversity based on one million sequenced T cells were considered lower bounds and underestimates. Compared with the aged group, more naive CD4+ T cells, fewer expanded clones and increased TCR diversity were shown by the long-lived group, suggesting age selection. As age increased, observed TCR beta diversity per million T cells dropped in a roughly linear way, and a significant reduction was already evident by age about 40.

Library preparation used 5' RACE. The sequencer was an Illumina HiSeq 2500. The second PCR ran for roughly 6 to 11 cycles and used a J-beta primer mix along with a sample-barcoded 5' primer. A unique molecular identifier was introduced onto each TCR beta cDNA molecule by a template-switch 5' adaptor carrying 12 random nucleotides. Each sample yielded at least 2.5 million CDR3-containing paired-end reads. All of the RNA was converted into first-strand cDNA using the Mint cDNA synthesis kit, with a TRBC-specific oligonucleotide serving as the primer. Following uracil-DNA glycosylase treatment, all cDNA underwent a first 18-cycle PCR with the universal primers M1SS and BC2_uni_R. In the paper's pipeline: For normalization, 1 million high-quality reads were randomly selected from each sample, with every read carrying a distinct molecular identifier. Reads with shared molecular identifiers were discarded instead of being binned into consensus sequences. MiTCR, run with a Q25 quality threshold and the strictest error-elimination algorithm, handled CDR3 identification, clonotype clustering and error correction. A nonparametric unseen species model using Euler transformation provided a lower-bound estimate of total TCR beta diversity. TCRdb ran its own pipeline on the public reads, namely fastp trimming at Q25 and MiXCR clone calling, and kept in-frame beta chains. Entries that share a CDR3 protein sequence are merged under the most common genes and DNA. Clone size and V and J calls follow TCRdb, not the original study. The sample table records 780,000 or so distinct CDR3 sequences; roughly 50% of these occur just once. Jointly, the top ten make up under 50% of the sample.

Donors were a few dozen systemically healthy Caucasian individuals from Russia aged roughly 6 to 95 years. Each donor gave 8 to 10 milliliters of peripheral blood, drawn into EDTA-treated Vacutainer tubes. Ficoll-Paque density-gradient centrifugation was used to isolate PBMCs, with at least 6 million obtained per sample. Total RNA, at least 5 micrograms per sample, was extracted from PBMCs with Trizol reagent. The percentages of naive CD45RAhigh/CD27high T cells were determined by flow cytometry on a PBMC aliquot from every donor. The V and J genes are TRBV9 and TRBJ2-5, with 13 central nucleotides matching TRBD2. This clonotype was sampled from an elderly man in good health. The sequenced sample consisted of blood. The CDR3 has the sequence CASSVGTSGSVNEQYF. The sequenced DNA: TGTGCCAGCAGCGTAGGGACTAGCGGGAGCGTCAATGAGCAGTACTTC.